Below, 15 T cell receptor beta chains from the same sample are listed, as sequenced in a study of blood T cell repertoires in COVID-19. Profiling relied on immunoSEQ multiplex PCR, and the TCRdb table lists in-frame clones only, not all of them. The sample yields 150,000 to 200,000 clones, about 90% seen once. Sequenced material: peripheral blood. All receptors come from a man aged 40-49 years with active or convalescent COVID-19.

The chain uses TRBV2 and TRBJ2-7, with 9 bases fitting TRBD1. In germline, CDR1 is SNHLY, CDR2 FYNNEI. The CDR3 contains 16 residues. V was clipped by 4 bases and J by 7 bases; unmatched bases: 14. The CDR3 here is CASSAFETGGLNEQYF. CDR3 sequence (DNA): TGTGCCAGCAGTGCCTTCGAGACAGGGGGTTTGAATGAGCAGTACTTC.

In DNA, the CDR3 is TGTGCCAGCCGAAGGACTAGCGGGAACACCGGGGAGCTGTTTTTT. Translating it yields CASRRTSGNTGELFF. The chain couples TRBV3-1 (or the pseudogene TRBV3-2) to TRBJ2-2; TRBD2 matches at 10 bases. CDR3 length equals 15 residues. J gave up 1 base and V 8 bases, and 4 bases lay outside the gene matches. Germline V gene lookup returns CDR1 LGHDT and CDR2 YNNKEL (reference sequence).

The chain joins TRBV5-4 to TRBJ2-1; 8 bases fit TRBD2. This CDR3 contains 15 residues. Germline V gene lookup returns CDR1 SGHNT and CDR2 YYREEE (reference sequence). Trimming cost V 3 bases and J 4 bases; bases outside gene matches: 6. The CDR3 is CASSSTAGEYNEQFF. CDR3 bases: TGTGCCAGCAGCTCTACAGCGGGGGAGTACAATGAGCAGTTCTTC.

The CDR3 here is CASRKDRVGNSPLHF. The CDR3 DNA sequence: TGTGCCAGCAGAAAAGACAGGGTAGGAAATTCACCCCTCCACTTT. The V call is TRBV6-5, the J call TRBJ1-6, with 7 nucleotides matching TRBD1. From germline, CDR1 is MNHEY and CDR2 SVGAGI. J lost 7 bases, V lost 6 bases, and 9 bases had no gene match. This CDR3 is 15 amino acids long.

The chain couples TRBV4-3 to TRBJ2-7, with D possibly matching TRBD2 (5 bases). CDR3 size: 18 residues. Trimming removed 0 bases from V and 0 bases from J, with 18 bases in between. The germline V gene encodes CDR1 LGHNA and CDR2 YSLEER. CDR3 sequence reads: CASSQEVDLGLTSYEQYF. The CDR3 bases are TGCGCCAGCAGCCAAGAGGTCGATTTAGGACTGACCTCCTACGAGCAGTACTTC.

CDR3 protein: CASSTVAGGLQETQYF. CDR3 nucleotides: TGTGCCAGTAGTACGGTAGCGGGGGGCCTCCAAGAGACCCAGTACTTC. This chain uses TRBV19 with TRBJ2-5, with 10 bases matching TRBD2. This CDR3 contains 16 residues. J gave up 1 base and V 4 bases, and 6 bases lay outside the gene matches. Germline values: CDR1 LNHDA, CDR2 SQIVND (reference sequence).

The chain employs TRBV2 and TRBJ2-1, with a possible D match to TRBD2 (7 bases). The CDR3 length is 13 residues. The germline V gene has CDR1 SNHLY and CDR2 FYNNEI. The V gene lost 10 bases and the J gene lost 6 bases, with 16 bases spanning the gap. CDR3 loop: CANRRGLSNEQFF. CDR3 nucleotides: TGTGCCAACAGGCGGGGGCTGAGCAATGAGCAGTTCTTC.

This clone came up a few times. V usage is TRBV5-6 and J usage is TRBJ1-5, with 8 bases identical to TRBD1. Germline V gives CDR1 SGHDT, CDR2 YYEEEE. The CDR3 is 16 residues long. The junction had 6 bases not matched to a gene; V was cut back by 2 bases and J by 2 bases. CDR3 nucleotides: TGTGCCAGCAGCTTTCAGGGGGCTTGGGGCAATCAGCCCCAGCATTTT. It specifies CASSFQGAWGNQPQHF. The whole variable domain, filled in from reference TRBV5-6 and TRBJ1-5, reads DAGVTQSPTHLIKTRGQQVTLRCSPKSGHDTVSWYQQALGQGPQFIFQYYEEEERQRGNFPDRFSGHQFPNYSSELNVNALLLGDSALYLCASSFQGAWGNQPQHFGDGTRLSIL.

The V and J genes are TRBV11-2 and TRBJ2-5, with D tentatively TRBD2 (7 bases). Germline lookup yields CDR1 SGHAT and CDR2 FQNNGV. The ends were cut back, 5 bases at V and 5 bases at J, with 18 bases in the middle. This CDR3 is 15 amino acids long. CDR3 sequence: CASSLAGGRGETQYF. DNA for the CDR3: TGTGCCAGCAGCCTCGCCGGGGGGCGGGGGGAGACCCAGTACTTC.

The chain couples TRBV9 to TRBJ1-6; tentatively, D is TRBD1 (6 bases). The germline CDR1 and CDR2 sequences are SGDLS and YYNGEE. Trimming removed 4 bases from V and 5 bases from J, with 10 bases in between. CDR3 length: 14 amino acids. CDR3 sequence reads: CASSSGVNNSPLHF. CDR3 in DNA: TGTGCCAGCAGCTCAGGGGTTAATAATTCACCCCTCCACTTT.

The gene calls are TRBV25-1 and TRBJ2-1, with TRBD2 identical over 7 bases. With V trimmed by 5 bases and J by 3 bases, 16 bases remained unmatched. Germline V gene lookup returns CDR1 MGHDK and CDR2 SYGVNS. The CDR3 contains 18 residues. The DNA for the CDR3 is TGTGCCAGCAGTCCAACGCTGCTAGCGGCAAACGGCTACAATGAGCAGTTCTTC. This gives the protein CASSPTLLAANGYNEQFF.

The chain links TRBV6-5 to TRBJ1-5; 11 nucleotides agree with TRBD1. The CDR3 is 15 amino acids. Germline V CDR1 and CDR2: MNHEY, SVGAGI. J was trimmed by 7 bases and V by 5 bases; bases with no gene match: 7. For the CDR3, the DNA is TGTGCCAGCAGTCGCGGACAGGGGGCGCGGCAGCCCCAGCATTTT. Its protein product is CASSRGQGARQPQHF.

This chain uses TRBV5-4 with TRBJ1-1, with 7 positions matching TRBD1. V lost 4 bases and J lost 5; bases outside the gene matches: 8. CDR3 size: 14 residues. CDR1 SGHNT and CDR2 YYREEE come from the germline V gene (reference sequence). The CDR3 spells CASSPPDRVTEAFF. The CDR3 bases are TGTGCCAGCAGCCCGCCTGACAGGGTAACTGAAGCTTTCTTT.

The rearrangement joins TRBV25-1 to TRBJ2-7, with 8 bases that match TRBD1. V gave up 3 bases and J gave up 0 bases; unmatched junction bases: 10. The germline CDR1 and CDR2 sequences are MGHDK and SYGVNS. The CDR3 spans 17 residues. The CDR3 sequence is CASSEGGWQGASYEQYF. In nucleotides, the CDR3 is TGTGCCAGCAGTGAGGGAGGATGGCAGGGGGCCTCCTACGAGCAGTACTTC.

This clone was seen a single time. The same CDR3 also results from other DNA sequences found in this sample. The gene calls are TRBV5-6 and TRBJ1-2; 7 bases line up with TRBD1. CDR1 and CDR2 (germline): SGHDT, YYEEEE. This CDR3 region has 15 residues. V dropped 4 bases and J dropped 3; count of bases not matched to a gene: 9. The CDR3 DNA reads as TGTGCCAGCAGCCGTAGGGGGCGGGGCGACTATGGCTACACCTTC. This sequence encodes CASSRRGRGDYGYTF.